This TCR beta chain comes out of a study of OX40 agonist ivuxolimab in advanced cancers. Study conclusions and caveats: With doses of 0.1 to 3.0 mg/kg, CD4+ and CD8+ blood T cells had undergone clonal expansion by week 6.

About this clone itself: Its antigen is not identified.

The CDR3 has 15 amino acids. Trimming cost V 5 bases and J 7 bases, with 18 bases left between them. Germline V gene data show CDR1 as LNHDA and CDR2 as SQIVND (reference sequence). Autoimmune disease history or systemic immunosuppression excluded patients. Produced via immunoSEQ multiplex PCR; TCRdb's table is partial and in-frame only. This sample has tens of thousands of clones, with roughly 84% found just once. This specimen was CD4+ or CD8+ T cells sorted from blood, taken in a trial of the OX40 agonist ivuxolimab. The rearrangement uses TRBV19 and TRBJ2-1; D possibly uses TRBD1 or TRBD2 (5 bases each). This TCR derives from an adult with an advanced solid tumor such as melanoma, head and neck, liver or kidney cancer. The CDR3 loop reads CASSFGRARTNEQFF. The CDR3 DNA follows: TGTGCCAGTAGTTTCGGCAGGGCAAGGACTAATGAGCAGTTCTTC.